Sequencing of this T cell receptor (beta chain) was carried out in a study of PD-1 blockade in classical Hodgkin lymphoma. The study's findings and limits: Complete responders entered with baseline diversity on par with newly diagnosed patients, the results showed.

V trimming: 4 bases; J trimming: 3 bases; junction bases outside the gene matches: 6. CDR3 length: 15 residues. Germline assignment: CDR1 SEHNR and CDR2 FQNEAQ (reference sequence). Every patient was affected by relapse after autologous stem cell transplantation, while exposure to brentuximab vedotin was not uniform. Complete response, partial response or progressive disease constituted the best responses recorded. Clones were sequenced by immunoSEQ multiplex PCR, and TCRdb holds only the in-frame ones, with some missing. The table has more than 45,000 clones, 73% seen once. A note on this clone: No antigen is known for it.

This specimen was peripheral blood mononuclear cells (PBMCs), taken at baseline. The receptor comes from a human donor with classical Hodgkin lymphoma. The gene calls are TRBV7-9 and TRBJ1-1; TRBD1 aligns across 9 bases. CDR3 sequence reads: CASSSTGGPDTEAFF. CDR3 in DNA: TGTGCCAGCAGCTCGACAGGGGGTCCAGACACTGAAGCTTTCTTT.